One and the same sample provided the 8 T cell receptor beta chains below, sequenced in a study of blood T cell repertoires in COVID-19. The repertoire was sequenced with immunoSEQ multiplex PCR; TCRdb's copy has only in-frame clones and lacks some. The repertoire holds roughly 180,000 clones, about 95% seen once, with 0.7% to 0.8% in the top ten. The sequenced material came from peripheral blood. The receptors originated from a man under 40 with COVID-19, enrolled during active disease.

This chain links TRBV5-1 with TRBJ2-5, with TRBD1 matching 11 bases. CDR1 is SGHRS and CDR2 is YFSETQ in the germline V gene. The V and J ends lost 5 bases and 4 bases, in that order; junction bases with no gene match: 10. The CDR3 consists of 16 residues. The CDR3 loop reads CASRKIPGQGGETQYF. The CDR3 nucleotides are TGCGCCAGCAGGAAGATACCGGGACAGGGGGGAGAGACCCAGTACTTC.

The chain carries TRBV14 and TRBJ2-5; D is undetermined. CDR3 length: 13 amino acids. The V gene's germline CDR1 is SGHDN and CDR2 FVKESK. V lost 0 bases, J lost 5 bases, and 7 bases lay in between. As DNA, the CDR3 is TGTGCCAGCAGCCAAGACAGATGGGAGACCCAGTACTTC. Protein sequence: CASSQDRWETQYF. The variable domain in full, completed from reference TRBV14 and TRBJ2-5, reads EAGVTQFPSHSVIEKGQTVTLRCDPISGHDNLYWYRRVMGKEIKFLLHFVKESKQDESGMPNNRFLAERTGGTYSTLKVQPAELEDSGVYFCASSQDRWETQYFGPGTRLLVL.

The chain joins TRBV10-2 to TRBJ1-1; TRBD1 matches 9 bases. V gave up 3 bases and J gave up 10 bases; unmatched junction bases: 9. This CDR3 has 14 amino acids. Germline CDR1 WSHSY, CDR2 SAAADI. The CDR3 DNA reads TGCGCCAGCAGTGAATATACAGGGGGCTTCGCAGCTTTCTTT. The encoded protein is CASSEYTGGFAAFF.

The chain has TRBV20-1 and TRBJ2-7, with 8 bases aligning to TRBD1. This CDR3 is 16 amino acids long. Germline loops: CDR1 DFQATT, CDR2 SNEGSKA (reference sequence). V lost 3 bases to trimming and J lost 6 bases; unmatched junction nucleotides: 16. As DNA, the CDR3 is TGCAGTGCTAGTCTTCTTGCCGGACAGGGTACGGTCGAGCAGTACTTC. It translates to CSASLLAGQGTVEQYF.

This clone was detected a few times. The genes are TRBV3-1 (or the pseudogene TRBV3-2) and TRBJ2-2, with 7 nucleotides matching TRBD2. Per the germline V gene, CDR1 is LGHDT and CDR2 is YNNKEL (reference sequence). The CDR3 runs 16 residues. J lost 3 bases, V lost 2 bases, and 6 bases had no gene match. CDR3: CASSQPGGSDTGELFF. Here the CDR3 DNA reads TGTGCCAGCAGCCAACCCGGGGGGTCAGACACCGGGGAGCTGTTTTTT.

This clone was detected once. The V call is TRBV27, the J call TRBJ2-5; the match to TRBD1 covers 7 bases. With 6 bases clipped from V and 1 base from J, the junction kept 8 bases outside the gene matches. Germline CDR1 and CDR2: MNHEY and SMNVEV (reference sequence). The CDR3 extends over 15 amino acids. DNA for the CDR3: TGTGCCAGCAGCCCATATACAGGGGCCCAAGAGACCCAGTACTTC. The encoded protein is CASSPYTGAQETQYF.

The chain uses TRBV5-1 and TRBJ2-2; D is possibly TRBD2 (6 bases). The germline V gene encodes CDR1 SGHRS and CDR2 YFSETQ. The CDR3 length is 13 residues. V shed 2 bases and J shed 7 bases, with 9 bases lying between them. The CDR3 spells CASSFGGDGELFF. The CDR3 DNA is TGCGCCAGCAGCTTTGGAGGGGACGGGGAGCTGTTTTTT.

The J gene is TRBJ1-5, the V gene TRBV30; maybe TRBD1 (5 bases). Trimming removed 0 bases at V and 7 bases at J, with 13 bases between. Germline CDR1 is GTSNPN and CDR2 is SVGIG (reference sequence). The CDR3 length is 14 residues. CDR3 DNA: TGTGCCTGGAGTGTTGGGGGGTATGAACAGCCCCAGCATTTT. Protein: CAWSVGGYEQPQHF.